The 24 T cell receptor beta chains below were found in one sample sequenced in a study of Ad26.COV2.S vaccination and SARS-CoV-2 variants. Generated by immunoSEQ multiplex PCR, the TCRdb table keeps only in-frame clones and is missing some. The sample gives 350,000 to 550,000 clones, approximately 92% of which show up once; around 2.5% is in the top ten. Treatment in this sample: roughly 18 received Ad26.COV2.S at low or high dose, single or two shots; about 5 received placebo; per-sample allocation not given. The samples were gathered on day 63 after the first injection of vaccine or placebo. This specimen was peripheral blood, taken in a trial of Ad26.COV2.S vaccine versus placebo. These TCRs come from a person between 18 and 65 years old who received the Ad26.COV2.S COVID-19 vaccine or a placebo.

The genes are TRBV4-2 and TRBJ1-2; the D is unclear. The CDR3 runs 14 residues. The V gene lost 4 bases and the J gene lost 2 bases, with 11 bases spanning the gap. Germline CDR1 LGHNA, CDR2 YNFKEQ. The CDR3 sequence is CASSPLEWNYGYTF. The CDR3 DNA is TGTGCCAGCAGCCCCCTGGAGTGGAACTATGGCTACACCTTC.

The CDR3 loop is CASSLRADQPQHF. The CDR3 DNA is TGTGCCAGCAGCTTGCGTGCGGATCAGCCCCAGCATTTT. The chain has TRBV5-8 and TRBJ1-5; D remains unclear. V shed 1 base and J shed 5 bases, with 7 bases lying between them. Germline V gene lookup returns CDR1 SGHTS and CDR2 YDEGEE. This CDR3 has 13 residues.

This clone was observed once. The CDR3 protein is CASSSPLGVAVEQPQHF. The DNA of the CDR3 is TGTGCCAGCAGTTCGCCCCTGGGGGTGGCGGTGGAGCAGCCCCAGCATTTT. This chain joins TRBV28 and TRBJ1-5; the D gene is possibly TRBD1 (5 bases). V lost 4 bases, J lost 7 bases, and 23 bases lay in between. CDR1 and CDR2 (germline): MDHEN, SYDVKM. CDR3 size: 17 residues.

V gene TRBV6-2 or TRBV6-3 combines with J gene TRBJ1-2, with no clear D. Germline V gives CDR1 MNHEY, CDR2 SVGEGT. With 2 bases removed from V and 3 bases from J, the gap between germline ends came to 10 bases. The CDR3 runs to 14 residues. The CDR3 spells CASSYVSWDYGYTF. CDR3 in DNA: TGTGCCAGCAGTTACGTCAGTTGGGACTATGGCTACACCTTC.

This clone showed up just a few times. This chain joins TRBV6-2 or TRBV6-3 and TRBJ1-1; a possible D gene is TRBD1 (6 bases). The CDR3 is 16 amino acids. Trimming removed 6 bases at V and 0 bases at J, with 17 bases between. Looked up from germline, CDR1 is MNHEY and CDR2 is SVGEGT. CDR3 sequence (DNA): TGTGCCAGCAGATACCGACAGGCGAACATGAACACTGAAGCTTTCTTT. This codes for CASRYRQANMNTEAFF.

In DNA form, the CDR3 reads TGTGCCAGCAGTGAAAGGTGGCTTCGGGACACAGATACGCAGTATTTT. It specifies CASSERWLRDTDTQYF. The rearrangement uses TRBV2 and TRBJ2-3, with D possibly TRBD2 on 5 matching bases. The V end was cut by 2 bases, the J end by 2 bases, with 14 bases between. Germline V gives CDR1 SNHLY, CDR2 FYNNEI. CDR3 length: 16 residues.

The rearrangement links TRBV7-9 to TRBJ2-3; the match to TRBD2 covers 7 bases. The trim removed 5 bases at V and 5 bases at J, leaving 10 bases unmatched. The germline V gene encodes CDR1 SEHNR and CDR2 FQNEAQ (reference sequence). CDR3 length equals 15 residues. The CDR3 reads CASSPGLRPGDTQYF. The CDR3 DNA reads TGTGCCAGCAGCCCGGGACTACGCCCTGGAGATACGCAGTATTTT. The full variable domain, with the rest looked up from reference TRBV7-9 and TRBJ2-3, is DTGVSQNPRHKITKRGQNVTFRCDPISEHNRLYWYRQTLGQGPEFLTYFQNEAQLEKSRLLSDRFSAERPKGSFSTLEIQRTEQGDSAMYLCASSPGLRPGDTQYFGPGTRLTVL.

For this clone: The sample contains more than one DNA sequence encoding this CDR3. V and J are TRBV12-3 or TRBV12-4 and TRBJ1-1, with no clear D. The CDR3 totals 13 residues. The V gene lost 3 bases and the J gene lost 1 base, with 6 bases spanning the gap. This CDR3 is CASSLRQNTEAFF. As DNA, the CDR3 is TGTGCCAGCAGTTTGCGTCAGAACACTGAAGCTTTCTTT.

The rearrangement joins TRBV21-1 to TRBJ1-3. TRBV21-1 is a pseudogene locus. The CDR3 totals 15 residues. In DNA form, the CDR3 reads TGTGCCAGCAGCAAAGGATATGAGGCTGGAAACACCATATATTTT. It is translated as CASSKGYEAGNTIYF.

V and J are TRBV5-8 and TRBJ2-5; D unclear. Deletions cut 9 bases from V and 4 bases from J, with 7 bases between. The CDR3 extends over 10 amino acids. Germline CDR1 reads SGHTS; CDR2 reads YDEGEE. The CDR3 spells CATEGETQYF. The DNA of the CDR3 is TGTGCCACCGAAGGAGAGACCCAGTACTTC.

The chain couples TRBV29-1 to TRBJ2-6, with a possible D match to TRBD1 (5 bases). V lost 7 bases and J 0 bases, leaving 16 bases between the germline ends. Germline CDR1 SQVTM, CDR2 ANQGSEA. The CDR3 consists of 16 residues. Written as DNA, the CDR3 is TGCAGCGCATTGGGGCAACAGATCTCTGGGGCCAACGTCCTGACTTTC. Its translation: CSALGQQISGANVLTF.

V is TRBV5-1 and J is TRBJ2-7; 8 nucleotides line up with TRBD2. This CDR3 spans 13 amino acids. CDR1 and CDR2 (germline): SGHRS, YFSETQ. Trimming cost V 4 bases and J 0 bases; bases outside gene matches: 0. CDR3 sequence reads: CASSREGSYEQYV. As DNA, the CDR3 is TGCGCCAGCAGCCGGGAGGGCTCCTACGAGCAGTACGTC.

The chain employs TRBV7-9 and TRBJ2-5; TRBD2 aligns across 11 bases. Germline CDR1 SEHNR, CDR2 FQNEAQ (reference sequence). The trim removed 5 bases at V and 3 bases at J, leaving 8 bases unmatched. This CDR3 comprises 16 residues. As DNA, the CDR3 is TGTGCCAGCAGCCTTGTCCGACTAGCGGGAAAAGAGACCCAGTACTTC. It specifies CASSLVRLAGKETQYF.

DNA of the CDR3: TGTGCCACCAGTGATCGAGGACAGGGTGGCAATCAGCCCCAGCATTTT. Translated, it gives CATSDRGQGGNQPQHF. The gene calls are TRBV24-1 and TRBJ1-5, with TRBD1 matching over 8 bases. This CDR3 has 16 residues. After removal of 3 bases from V and 2 bases from J, the junction contained 5 bases not matched to a gene. CDR1 is KGHDR and CDR2 is SFDVKD in the germline V gene.

The CDR3, as DNA: TGTGCCAGCAGTGCGCCGGGACAGGGATATGGCTACACCTTC. It codes for CASSAPGQGYGYTF. J is TRBJ1-2 and V is TRBV6-2 or TRBV6-3; TRBD1 matches 9 bases. J lost 5 bases, V lost 5 bases, and 6 bases had no gene match. This CDR3 is built from 14 residues. Germline assignment: CDR1 MNHEY and CDR2 SVGEGT.

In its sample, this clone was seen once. CDR3 protein: CAISEKGQGGYTF. CDR3 sequence (DNA): TGTGCCATCAGTGAAAAGGGGCAGGGTGGCTACACCTTC. The rearrangement links TRBV10-3 to TRBJ1-2; D possibly corresponds to TRBD1 (5 bases). The CDR3 loop spans 13 amino acids. Per germline, CDR1 ENHRY and CDR2 SYGVKD. Trimming pared 3 bases from V and 7 bases from J, leaving 12 bases between.

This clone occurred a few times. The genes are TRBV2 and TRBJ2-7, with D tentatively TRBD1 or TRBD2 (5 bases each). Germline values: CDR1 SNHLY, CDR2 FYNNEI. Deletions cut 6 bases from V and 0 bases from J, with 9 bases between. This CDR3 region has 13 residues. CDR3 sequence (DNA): TGTGCCAGCAGGAGGGGAAGCTCCTACGAGCAGTACGTC. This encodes CASRRGSSYEQYV.

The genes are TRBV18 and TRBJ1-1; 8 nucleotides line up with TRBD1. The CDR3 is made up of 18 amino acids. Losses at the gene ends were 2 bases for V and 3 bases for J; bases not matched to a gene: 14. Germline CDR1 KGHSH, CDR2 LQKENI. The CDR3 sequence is CASSPITRTGRSDTEAFF. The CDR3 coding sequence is TGTGCCAGCTCACCAATAACCAGGACAGGGAGGAGTGACACTGAAGCTTTCTTT.

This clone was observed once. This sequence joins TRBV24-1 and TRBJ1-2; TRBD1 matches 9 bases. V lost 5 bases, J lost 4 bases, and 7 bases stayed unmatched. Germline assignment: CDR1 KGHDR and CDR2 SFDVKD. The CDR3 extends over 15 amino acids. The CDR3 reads CATSVPGQGSYGYTF. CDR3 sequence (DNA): TGTGCCACCAGTGTCCCGGGACAGGGAAGCTATGGCTACACCTTC.

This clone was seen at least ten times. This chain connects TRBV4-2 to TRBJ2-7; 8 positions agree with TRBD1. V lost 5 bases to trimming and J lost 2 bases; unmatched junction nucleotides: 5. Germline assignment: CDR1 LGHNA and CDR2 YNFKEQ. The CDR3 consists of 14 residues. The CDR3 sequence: CASSLRQGPYEQYF. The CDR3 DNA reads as TGTGCCAGCAGCTTACGACAGGGGCCCTACGAGCAGTACTTC.

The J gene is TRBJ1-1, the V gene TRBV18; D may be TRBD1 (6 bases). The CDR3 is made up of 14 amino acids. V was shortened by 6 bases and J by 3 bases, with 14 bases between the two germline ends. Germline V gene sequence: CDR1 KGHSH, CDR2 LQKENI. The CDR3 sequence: CASSPRDTHTEAFF. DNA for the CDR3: TGTGCCAGCTCGCCCCGGGACACCCACACTGAAGCTTTCTTT.

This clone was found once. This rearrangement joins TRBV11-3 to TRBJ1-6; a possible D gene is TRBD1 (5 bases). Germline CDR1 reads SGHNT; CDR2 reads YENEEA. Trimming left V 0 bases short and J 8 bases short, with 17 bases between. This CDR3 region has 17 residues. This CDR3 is CASSLDPIGTAYSPLHF. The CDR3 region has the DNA TGTGCCAGCAGCTTAGATCCTATCGGGACTGCATATTCACCCCTCCACTTT.

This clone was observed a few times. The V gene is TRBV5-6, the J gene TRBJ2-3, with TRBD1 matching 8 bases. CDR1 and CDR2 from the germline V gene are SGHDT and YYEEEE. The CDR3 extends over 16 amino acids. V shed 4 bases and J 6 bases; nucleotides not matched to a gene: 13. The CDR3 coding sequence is TGTGCCAGCAGCCGTTTGGGACAGGACCTCAGGGATACGCAGTATTTT. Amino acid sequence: CASSRLGQDLRDTQYF.

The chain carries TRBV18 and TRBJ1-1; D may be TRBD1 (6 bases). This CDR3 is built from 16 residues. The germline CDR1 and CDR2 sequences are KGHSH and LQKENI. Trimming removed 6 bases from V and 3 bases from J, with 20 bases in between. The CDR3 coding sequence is TGTGCCAGCTCCCCAGGCGGGGGGGCTAGGGACACTGAAGCTTTCTTT. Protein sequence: CASSPGGGARDTEAFF.